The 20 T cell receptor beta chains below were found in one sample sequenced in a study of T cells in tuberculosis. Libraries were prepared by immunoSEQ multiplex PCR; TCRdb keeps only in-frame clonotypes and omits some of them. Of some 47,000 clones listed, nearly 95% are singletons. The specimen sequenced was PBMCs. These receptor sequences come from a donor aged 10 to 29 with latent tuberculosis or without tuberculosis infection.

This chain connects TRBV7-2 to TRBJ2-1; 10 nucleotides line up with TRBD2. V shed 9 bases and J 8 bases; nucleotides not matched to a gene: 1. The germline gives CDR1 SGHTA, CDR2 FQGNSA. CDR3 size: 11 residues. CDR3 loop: CASSGRYEQFF. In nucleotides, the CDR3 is TGTGCCAGTAGCGGGAGGTATGAGCAGTTCTTC.

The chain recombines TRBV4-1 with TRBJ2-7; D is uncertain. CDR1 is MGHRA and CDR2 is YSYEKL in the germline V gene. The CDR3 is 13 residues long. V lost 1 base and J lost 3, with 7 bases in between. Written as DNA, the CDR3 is TGCGCCAGCAGCCAAGGGCCCTTCTACGAGCAGTACTTC. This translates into CASSQGPFYEQYF.

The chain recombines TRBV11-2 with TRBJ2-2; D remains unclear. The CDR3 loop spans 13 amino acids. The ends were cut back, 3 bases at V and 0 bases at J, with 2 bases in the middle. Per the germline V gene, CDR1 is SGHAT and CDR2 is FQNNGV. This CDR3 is CASSFTNTGELFF. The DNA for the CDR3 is TGTGCCAGCAGCTTTACGAACACCGGGGAGCTGTTTTTT.

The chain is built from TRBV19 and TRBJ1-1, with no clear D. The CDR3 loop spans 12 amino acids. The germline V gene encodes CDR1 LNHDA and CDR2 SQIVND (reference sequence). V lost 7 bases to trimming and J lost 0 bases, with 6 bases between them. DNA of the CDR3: TGTGCCAGTAACAGCATGAACACTGAAGCTTTCTTT. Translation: CASNSMNTEAFF.

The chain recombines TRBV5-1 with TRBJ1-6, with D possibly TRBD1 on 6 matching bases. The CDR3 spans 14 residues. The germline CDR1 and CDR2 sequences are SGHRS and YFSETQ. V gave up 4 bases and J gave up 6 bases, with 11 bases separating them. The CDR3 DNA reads TGCGCCAGCAGCCGAGGACAGCGTAATTCACCCCTCCACTTT. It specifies CASSRGQRNSPLHF.

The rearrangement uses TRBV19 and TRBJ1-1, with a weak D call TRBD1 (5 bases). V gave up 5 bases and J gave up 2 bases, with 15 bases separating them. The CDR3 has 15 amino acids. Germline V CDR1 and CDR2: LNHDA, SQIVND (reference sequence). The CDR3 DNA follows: TGTGCCAGTAGTCCTCTGGGGGGGGTCAACACTGAAGCTTTCTTT. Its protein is CASSPLGGVNTEAFF.

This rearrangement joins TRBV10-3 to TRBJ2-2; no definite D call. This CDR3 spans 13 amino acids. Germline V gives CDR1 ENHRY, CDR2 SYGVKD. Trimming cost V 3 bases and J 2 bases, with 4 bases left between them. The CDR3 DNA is TGTGCCATCAGTGACACAAACACCGGGGAGCTGTTTTTT. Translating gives CAISDTNTGELFF.

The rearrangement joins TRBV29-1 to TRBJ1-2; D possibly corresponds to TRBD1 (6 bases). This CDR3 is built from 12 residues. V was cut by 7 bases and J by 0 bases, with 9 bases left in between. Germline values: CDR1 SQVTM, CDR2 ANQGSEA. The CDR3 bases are TGCAGCGGGACAGACTCTAACTATGGCTACACCTTC. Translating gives CSGTDSNYGYTF.

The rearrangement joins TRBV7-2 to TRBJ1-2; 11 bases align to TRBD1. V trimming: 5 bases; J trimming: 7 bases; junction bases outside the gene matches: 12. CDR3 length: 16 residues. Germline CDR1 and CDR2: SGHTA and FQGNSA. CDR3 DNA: TGTGCCAGCAGCCCTACACTCAGGACAGGGGGCGGTGGCTACACCTTC. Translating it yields CASSPTLRTGGGGYTF.

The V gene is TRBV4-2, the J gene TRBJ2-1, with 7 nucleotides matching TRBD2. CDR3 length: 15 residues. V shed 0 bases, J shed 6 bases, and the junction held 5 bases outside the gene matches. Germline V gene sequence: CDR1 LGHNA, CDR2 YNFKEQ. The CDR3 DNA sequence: TGTGCCAGCAGCCAAGAGCGGACTAGTCTCAATGAGCAGTTCTTC. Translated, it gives CASSQERTSLNEQFF.

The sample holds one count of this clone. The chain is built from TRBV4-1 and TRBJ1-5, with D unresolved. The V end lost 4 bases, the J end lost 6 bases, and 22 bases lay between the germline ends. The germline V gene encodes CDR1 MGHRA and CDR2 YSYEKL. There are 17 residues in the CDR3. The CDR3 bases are TGCGCCAGCAGCCCCATTTTCGAGGTCTTTCTATTTCAGCCCCAGCATTTT. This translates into CASSPIFEVFLFQPQHF.

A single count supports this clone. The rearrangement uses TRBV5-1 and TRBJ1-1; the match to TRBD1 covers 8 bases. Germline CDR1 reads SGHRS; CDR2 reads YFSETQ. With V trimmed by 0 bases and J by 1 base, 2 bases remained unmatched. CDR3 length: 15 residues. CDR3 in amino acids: CASSLGTGRNTEAFF. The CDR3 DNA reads TGCGCCAGCAGCTTGGGGACAGGGCGGAACACTGAAGCTTTCTTT.

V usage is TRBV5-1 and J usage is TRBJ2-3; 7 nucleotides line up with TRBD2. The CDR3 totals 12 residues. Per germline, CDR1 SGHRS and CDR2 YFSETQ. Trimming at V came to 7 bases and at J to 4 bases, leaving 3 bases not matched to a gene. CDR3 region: CASGRGADTQYF. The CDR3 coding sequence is TGCGCCAGCGGTCGGGGGGCAGATACGCAGTATTTT.

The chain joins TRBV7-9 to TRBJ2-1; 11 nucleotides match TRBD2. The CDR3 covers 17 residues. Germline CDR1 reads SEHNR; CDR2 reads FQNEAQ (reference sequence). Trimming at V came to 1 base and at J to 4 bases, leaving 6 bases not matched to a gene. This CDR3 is CASSLGKTSGIYNEQFF. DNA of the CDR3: TGTGCCAGCAGCTTAGGGAAGACTAGCGGGATTTACAATGAGCAGTTCTTC.

The CDR3 DNA reads TGTGCCAGTAGTATTAACCCTCTAGGCGGAACCGGGGAGCTGTTTTTT. It specifies CASSINPLGGTGELFF. The chain recombines TRBV19 with TRBJ2-2; D call uncertain. The V gene's germline CDR1 is LNHDA and CDR2 SQIVND (reference sequence). This CDR3 is 16 amino acids long. Trimming took 3 bases from V and 5 from J, leaving 16 bases between them.

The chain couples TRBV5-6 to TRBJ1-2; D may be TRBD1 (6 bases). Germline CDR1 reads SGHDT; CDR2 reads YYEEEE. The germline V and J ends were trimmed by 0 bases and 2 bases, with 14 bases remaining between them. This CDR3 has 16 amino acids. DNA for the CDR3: TGTGCCAGCAGCTTGGCGTCGGGGGGCTACAACTATGGCTACACCTTC. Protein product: CASSLASGGYNYGYTF.

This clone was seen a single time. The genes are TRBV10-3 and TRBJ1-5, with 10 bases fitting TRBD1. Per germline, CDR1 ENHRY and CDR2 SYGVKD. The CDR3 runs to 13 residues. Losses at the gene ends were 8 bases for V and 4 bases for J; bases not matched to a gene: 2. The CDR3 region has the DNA TGTGCCATCTCGGACAGGGGGAATCAGCCCCAGCATTTT. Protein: CAISDRGNQPQHF.

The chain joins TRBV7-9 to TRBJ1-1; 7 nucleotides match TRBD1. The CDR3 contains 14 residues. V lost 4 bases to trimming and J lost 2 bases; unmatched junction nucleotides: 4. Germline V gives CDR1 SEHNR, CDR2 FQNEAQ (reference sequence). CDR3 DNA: TGTGCCAGCAGCTACAAGGGGGCTAACACTGAAGCTTTCTTT. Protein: CASSYKGANTEAFF.

The CDR3 DNA follows: TGCGCCAGCAGCCCTAGACAGGGGGCGTATACCGGGGAGCTGTTTTTT. Translating gives CASSPRQGAYTGELFF. The rearrangement joins TRBV5-1 to TRBJ2-2; 10 bases are a match to TRBD1. The length of the CDR3 is 16 residues. V trimming: 4 bases; J trimming: 5 bases; junction bases outside the gene matches: 8. Germline V lookup: CDR1 SGHRS, CDR2 YFSETQ. Variable domain in full (rest from reference TRBV5-1 and TRBJ2-2): KAGVTQTPRYLIKTRGQQVTLSCSPISGHRSVSWYQQTPGQGLQFLFEYFSETQRNKGNFPGRFSGRQFSNSRSEMNVSTLELGDSALYLCASSPRQGAYTGELFFGEGSRLTVL.

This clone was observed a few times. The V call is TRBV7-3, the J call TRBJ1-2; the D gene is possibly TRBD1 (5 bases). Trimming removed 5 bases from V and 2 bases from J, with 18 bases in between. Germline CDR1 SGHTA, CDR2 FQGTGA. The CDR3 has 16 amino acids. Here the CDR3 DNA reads TGTGCCAGCAGCCCCGGGACCGCTCGGGGGAACTATGGCTACACCTTC. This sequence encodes CASSPGTARGNYGYTF.